What follows are 8 T cell receptor beta chains derived from one specimen sequenced in a study of cytomegalovirus exposure and HLA in healthy donors. Sequenced by immunoSEQ multiplex PCR; TCRdb stores in-frame clones only, minus some. The sample shows some 100,000 clones, approximately 86% of them seen only once. Source material: PBMCs. The receptor source for this set is a man between 18 and 29 years old in good health and CMV-seropositive.

V and J are TRBV6-4 and TRBJ2-2; tentatively, D is TRBD2 (6 bases). CDR1 and CDR2 from the germline V gene are MRHNA and SNTAGT. The CDR3 length is 15 residues. Trimming removed 5 bases from V and 6 bases from J, with 16 bases in between. DNA of the CDR3: TGTGCCAGCAGTCACCGGGACGGGGAGGCCGGGGAGCTGTTTTTT. Protein: CASSHRDGEAGELFF.

The rearrangement uses TRBV28 and TRBJ1-1, with a tentative D call TRBD1 (6 bases). CDR1 is MDHEN, CDR2 SYDVKM, per germline. Trimming took 7 bases from V and 0 from J, leaving 15 bases between them. This CDR3 spans 15 amino acids. CDR3 nucleotides: TGTGCCAGCACCCTGCAGAGGGGGATGAACACTGAAGCTTTCTTT. This gives the protein CASTLQRGMNTEAFF.

The chain has TRBV13 and TRBJ1-3, with a weak D call TRBD1 (5 bases). Trimming removed 5 bases from V and 4 bases from J, with 33 bases in between. CDR3 size: 21 residues. Germline V gene data show CDR1 as PRHDT and CDR2 as FYEKMQ (reference sequence). CDR3: CASSLLTPRWTTEASGNTIYF. For the CDR3, the DNA is TGTGCCAGCAGCCTTCTAACCCCAAGGTGGACAACCGAAGCCTCAGGAAACACCATATATTTT.

The rearrangement uses TRBV14 and TRBJ1-1; no definite D call. This CDR3 region has 16 residues. V was cut by 0 bases and J by 0 bases, with 11 bases left in between. Germline assignment: CDR1 SGHDN and CDR2 FVKESK. The CDR3 is CASSQDPPGMNTEAFF. The CDR3 bases are TGTGCCAGCAGCCAAGATCCCCCGGGGATGAACACTGAAGCTTTCTTT.

The chain carries TRBV5-1 and TRBJ2-1; unclear D gene. The length of the CDR3 is 13 residues. Trimming removed 3 bases at V and 0 bases at J, with 4 bases between. The V gene's germline CDR1 is SGHRS and CDR2 YFSETQ. CDR3 amino acids: CASSSSSYNEQFF. The CDR3 DNA follows: TGCGCCAGCAGCTCCAGCTCCTACAATGAGCAGTTCTTC.

The chain carries TRBV5-6 and TRBJ2-6; D possibly corresponds to TRBD1 (6 bases). CDR3 size: 18 residues. V lost 0 bases to trimming and J lost 0 bases, with 13 bases between them. Germline V lookup: CDR1 SGHDT, CDR2 YYEEEE. The CDR3 coding sequence is TGTGCCAGCAGCTTGGGAACCACAGGGTCCTCTGGGGCCAACGTCCTGACTTTC. Translated, it gives CASSLGTTGSSGANVLTF.

This clone appeared a few times. The rearrangement uses TRBV14 and TRBJ1-1; 10 bases are shared with TRBD1. This CDR3 spans 17 amino acids. V trimming: 5 bases; J trimming: 0 bases; junction bases outside the gene matches: 9. Germline assignment: CDR1 SGHDN and CDR2 FVKESK. The CDR3 reads CASSAGQGINMNTEAFF. The CDR3 DNA reads as TGTGCCAGCAGCGCGGGACAGGGGATAAACATGAACACTGAAGCTTTCTTT.

This chain's CDR3 is CAVKRGVEQYF. The CDR3 DNA sequence: TGTGCCGTTAAGCGGGGGGTCGAGCAGTACTTC. The chain couples TRBV6-5 to TRBJ2-7, with TRBD2 identical over 9 bases. CDR3 length equals 11 residues. The ends lost 11 bases at V and 6 bases at J; junction bases unmatched: 5. Germline CDR1 MNHEY, CDR2 SVGAGI.